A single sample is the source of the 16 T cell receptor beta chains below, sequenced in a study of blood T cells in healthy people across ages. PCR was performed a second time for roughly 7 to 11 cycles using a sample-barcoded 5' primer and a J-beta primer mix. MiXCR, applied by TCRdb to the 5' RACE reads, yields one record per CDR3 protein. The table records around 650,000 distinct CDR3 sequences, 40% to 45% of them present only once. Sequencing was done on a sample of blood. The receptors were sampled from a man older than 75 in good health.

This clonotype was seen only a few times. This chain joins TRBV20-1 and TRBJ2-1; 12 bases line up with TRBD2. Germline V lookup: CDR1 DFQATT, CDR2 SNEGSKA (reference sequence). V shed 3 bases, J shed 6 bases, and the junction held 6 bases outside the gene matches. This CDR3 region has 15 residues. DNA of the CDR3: TGCAGTGCTAGTACTGCTAGCGGGGGGGCCAATGAGCAGTTCTTC. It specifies CSASTASGGANEQFF.

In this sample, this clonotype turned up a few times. The CDR3 DNA is TGTGCCAGCAGTATGGGACAGTTGAGTGAGCAGTTCTTC. This gives the protein CASSMGQLSEQFF. The chain carries TRBV6-4 and TRBJ2-1; 7 bases map to TRBD1. The CDR3 sequence is 13 residues long. J lost 9 bases, V lost 5 bases, and 7 bases had no gene match. Germline-derived CDR1 and CDR2 are MRHNA and SNTAGT.

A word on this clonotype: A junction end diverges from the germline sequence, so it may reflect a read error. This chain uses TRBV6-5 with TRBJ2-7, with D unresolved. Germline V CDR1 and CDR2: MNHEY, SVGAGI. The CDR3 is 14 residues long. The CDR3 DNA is TGTGCCAGCAGTTCCCAGGAGAGCTCCGACGAGCAGTACTTC. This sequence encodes CASSSQESSDEQYF.

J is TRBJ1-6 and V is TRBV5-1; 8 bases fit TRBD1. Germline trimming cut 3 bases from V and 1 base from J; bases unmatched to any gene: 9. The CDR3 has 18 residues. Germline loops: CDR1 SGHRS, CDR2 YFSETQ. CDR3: CASSSTDRAASYNSPLHF. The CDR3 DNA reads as TGCGCCAGCAGCTCGACGGACAGGGCGGCGTCCTATAATTCACCCCTCCACTTT.

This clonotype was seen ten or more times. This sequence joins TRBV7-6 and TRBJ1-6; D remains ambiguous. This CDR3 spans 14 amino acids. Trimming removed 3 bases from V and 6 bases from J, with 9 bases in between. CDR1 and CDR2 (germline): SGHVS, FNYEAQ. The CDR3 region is CASSLTESNSPLHF. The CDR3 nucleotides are TGTGCCAGCAGCTTGACCGAATCTAATTCACCCCTCCACTTT.

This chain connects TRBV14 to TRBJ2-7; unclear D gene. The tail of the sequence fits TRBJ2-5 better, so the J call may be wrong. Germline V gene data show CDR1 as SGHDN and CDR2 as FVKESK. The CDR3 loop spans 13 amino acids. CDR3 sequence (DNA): TGTGCCAGCAGCCAATTTCGATTAGAGACCCAGTACTTC. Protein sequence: CASSQFRLETQYF.

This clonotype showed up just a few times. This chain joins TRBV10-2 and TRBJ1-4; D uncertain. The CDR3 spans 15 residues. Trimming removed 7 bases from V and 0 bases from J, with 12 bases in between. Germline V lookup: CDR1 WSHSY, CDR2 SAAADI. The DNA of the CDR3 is TGCGCCAGCAAATCTGACTTTGCAACTAATGAAAAACTGTTTTTT. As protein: CASKSDFATNEKLFF.

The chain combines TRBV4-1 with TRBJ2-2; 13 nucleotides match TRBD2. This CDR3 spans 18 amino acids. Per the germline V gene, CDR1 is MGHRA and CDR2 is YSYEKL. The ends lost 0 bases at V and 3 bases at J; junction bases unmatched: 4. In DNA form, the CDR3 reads TGCGCCAGCAGCCAAGAACCGACTAGCGGGGGGTACACCGGGGAGCTGTTTTTT. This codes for CASSQEPTSGGYTGELFF.

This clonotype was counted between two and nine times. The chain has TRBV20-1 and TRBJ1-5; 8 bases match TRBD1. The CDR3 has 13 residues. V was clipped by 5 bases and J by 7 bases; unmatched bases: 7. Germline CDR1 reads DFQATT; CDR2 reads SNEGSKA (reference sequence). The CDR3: CSAGTGGGQPQHF. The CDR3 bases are TGCAGTGCTGGGACAGGAGGGGGCCAGCCCCAGCATTTT.

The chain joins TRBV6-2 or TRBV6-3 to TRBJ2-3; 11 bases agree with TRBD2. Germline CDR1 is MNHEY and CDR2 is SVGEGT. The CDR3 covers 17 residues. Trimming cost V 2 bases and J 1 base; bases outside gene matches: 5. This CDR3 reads CASSYPRTSGRTDTQYF. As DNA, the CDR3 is TGTGCCAGCAGTTACCCCAGGACTAGCGGGCGCACAGATACGCAGTATTTT.

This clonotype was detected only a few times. The CDR3: CASSHDRFNTGELFF. The CDR3 region has the DNA TGTGCCAGCAGCCATGACAGGTTTAACACCGGGGAGCTGTTTTTT. The chain has TRBV7-2 and TRBJ2-2, with D maybe TRBD1 (6 bases). In germline, CDR1 is SGHTA, CDR2 FQGNSA. This CDR3 is built from 15 residues. Trimming removed 5 bases at V and 2 bases at J, with 12 bases between. Combining the CDR3 with reference TRBV7-2 and TRBJ2-2 gives the whole variable domain GAGVSQSPSNKVTEKGKDVELRCDPISGHTALYWYRQSLGQGLEFLIYFQGNSAPDKSGLPSDRFSAERTGGSVSTLTIQRTQQEDSAVYLCASSHDRFNTGELFFGEGSRLTVL.

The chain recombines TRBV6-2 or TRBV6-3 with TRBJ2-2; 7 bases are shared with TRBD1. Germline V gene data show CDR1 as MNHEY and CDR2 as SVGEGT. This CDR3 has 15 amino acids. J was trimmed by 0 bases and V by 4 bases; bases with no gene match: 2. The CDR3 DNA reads TGTGCCAGCAGTTGGGACAGTTCGAACACCGGGGAGCTGTTTTTT. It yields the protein CASSWDSSNTGELFF.

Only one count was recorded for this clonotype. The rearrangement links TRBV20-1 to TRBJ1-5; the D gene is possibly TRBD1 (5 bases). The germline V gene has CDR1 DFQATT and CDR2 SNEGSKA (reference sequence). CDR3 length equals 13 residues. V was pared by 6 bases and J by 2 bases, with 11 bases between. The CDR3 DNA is TGCAGTGCCGGGCGGGGGGGCAATCAGCCCCAGCATTTT. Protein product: CSAGRGGNQPQHF.

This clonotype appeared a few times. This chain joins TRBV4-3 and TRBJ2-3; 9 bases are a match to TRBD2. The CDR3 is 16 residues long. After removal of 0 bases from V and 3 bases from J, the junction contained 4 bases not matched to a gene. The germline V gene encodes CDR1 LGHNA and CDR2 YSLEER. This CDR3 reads CASSQDAAGGTDTQYF. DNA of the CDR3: TGCGCCAGCAGCCAAGATGCAGCGGGGGGAACAGATACGCAGTATTTT.

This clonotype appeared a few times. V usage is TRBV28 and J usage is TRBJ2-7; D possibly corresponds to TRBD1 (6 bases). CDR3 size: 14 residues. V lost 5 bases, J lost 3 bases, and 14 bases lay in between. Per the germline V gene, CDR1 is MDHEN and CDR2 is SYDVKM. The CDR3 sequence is CASSPPGDHYEQYF. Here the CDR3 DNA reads TGTGCCAGCAGTCCCCCAGGGGACCACTACGAGCAGTACTTC. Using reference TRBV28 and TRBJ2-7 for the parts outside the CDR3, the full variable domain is DVKVTQSSRYLVKRTGEKVFLECVQDMDHENMFWYRQDPGLGLRLIYFSYDVKMKEKGDIPEGYSVSREKKERFSLILESASTNQTSMYLCASSPPGDHYEQYFGPGTRLTVT.

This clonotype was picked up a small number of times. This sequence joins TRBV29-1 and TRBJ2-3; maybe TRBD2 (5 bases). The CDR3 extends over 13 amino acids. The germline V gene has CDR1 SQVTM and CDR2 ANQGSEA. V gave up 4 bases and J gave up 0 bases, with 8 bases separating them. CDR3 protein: CSVGPGSTDTQYF. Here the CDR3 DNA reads TGCAGCGTTGGACCGGGAAGCACAGATACGCAGTATTTT.